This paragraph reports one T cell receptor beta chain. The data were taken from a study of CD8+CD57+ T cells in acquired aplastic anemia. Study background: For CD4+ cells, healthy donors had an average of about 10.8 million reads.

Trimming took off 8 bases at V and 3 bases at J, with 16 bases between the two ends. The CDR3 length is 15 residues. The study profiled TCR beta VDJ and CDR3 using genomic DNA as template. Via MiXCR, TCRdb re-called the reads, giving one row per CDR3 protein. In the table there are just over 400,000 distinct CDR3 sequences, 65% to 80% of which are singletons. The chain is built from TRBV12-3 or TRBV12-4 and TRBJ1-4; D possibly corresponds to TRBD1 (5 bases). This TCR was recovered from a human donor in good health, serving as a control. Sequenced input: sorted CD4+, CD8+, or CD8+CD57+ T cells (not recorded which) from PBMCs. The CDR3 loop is CASRAETASNEKLFF. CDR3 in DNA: TGTGCCAGCCGCGCAGAGACAGCTTCTAATGAAAAACTGTTTTTT.